This T cell receptor beta chain stems from a study of blood T cell repertoires in COVID-19. Study information: COVID-19 samples collected from the United States, Italy and Spain covered acute and convalescent phases. The cDNA or gDNA used as material had been derived from T cells, B-cell-depleted T cells, or PBMCs.

As handled by the study authors: Reference gene primers were amplified, and this amplification served to estimate nucleated cell counts. The table came from immunoSEQ multiplex PCR; TCRdb's copy has only in-frame clones and leaves some out. Clonal size and the V and J genes are those of that table, whereas D and trimming came from the DNA. The table lists 540,000 or so clones, approximately 88% of them singletons. A Seattle source enrolled patients during active infection and followed them longitudinally. Input material: peripheral blood. This sequence was found in a woman in her fifties or sixties with COVID-19, enrolled during active disease.

This chain's CDR3 is CATSPPAGGFDSTDTQYF. Written as DNA, the CDR3 is TGTGCCACCAGCCCCCCCGCGGGGGGCTTCGATAGCACAGATACGCAGTATTTT. V usage is TRBV24-1 and J usage is TRBJ2-3; the match to TRBD2 covers 8 bases. This CDR3 is 18 amino acids long. The V gene end was trimmed by 7 bases and the J gene end by 0 bases; junction bases not matched to a gene: 14. From germline, CDR1 is KGHDR and CDR2 SFDVKD.